These 22 T cell receptor beta chains came from one sample sequenced in a study of response to subunit inactivated influenza vaccine. TCRdb re-called the RT-PCR reads with MiXCR, one entry per CDR3 protein. The sample has hundreds of thousands of distinct CDR3 sequences, around 15% seen once. The source material was PBMCs from blood, sampled around 14 days before vaccination. These receptors all stem from a man aged 45-65 years who received an inactivated influenza vaccine.

To note about this clonotype: A much larger clone lies one base from this, so it may be a read error. V and J are TRBV5-1 and TRBJ2-1; D is unresolved. Germline CDR1 and CDR2: SGHRS and YFSETQ. V lost 0 bases, J lost 8 bases, and 15 bases lay in between. This CDR3 contains 15 residues. The DNA of the CDR3 is TGCGCCAGCAGCTTGGGAGTAGGGATCGGCGATGAGCAGTTCTTC. Translating gives CASSLGVGIGDEQFF. Full variable domain (remainder filled in from reference TRBV5-1 and TRBJ2-1): KAGVTQTPRYLIKTRGQQVTLSCSPISGHRSVSWYQQTPGQGLQFLFEYFSETQRNKGNFPGRFSGRQFSNSRSEMNVSTLELGDSALYLCASSLGVGIGDEQFFGPGTRLTVL.

This sequence joins TRBV29-1 and TRBJ1-2; 9 positions match TRBD1. Germline V CDR1 and CDR2: SQVTM, ANQGSEA. V trimming: 6 bases; J trimming: 5 bases; junction bases outside the gene matches: 4. This CDR3 region has 12 residues. The CDR3 is CSVGTGLYGYTF. The CDR3 nucleotides are TGCAGCGTAGGGACAGGGCTTTATGGCTACACCTTC.

This chain connects TRBV4-3 to TRBJ2-2; no clear D. This CDR3 comprises 15 residues. The V end was cut by 5 bases, the J end by 1 base, with 11 bases between. Germline V lookup: CDR1 LGHNA, CDR2 YSLEER. As DNA, the CDR3 is TGCGCCAGCAGCTCGGCATGGCAGAACACCGGGGAGCTGTTTTTT. Translated: CASSSAWQNTGELFF.

This clonotype was counted a few times. The gene calls are TRBV20-1 and TRBJ2-1; D remains ambiguous. Trimming took off 1 base at V and 0 bases at J, with 10 bases between the two ends. Germline-derived CDR1 and CDR2 are DFQATT and SNEGSKA (reference sequence). CDR3 size: 15 residues. Here the CDR3 reads CSARGNLNSYNEQFF. The CDR3 DNA reads as TGCAGTGCTAGAGGGAACCTGAACTCCTACAATGAGCAGTTCTTC.

This clonotype has ten or more counts. In nucleotides, the CDR3 is TGTGCCATCAGTGAATTAGCGCCCAATGAGCAGTTCTTC. Protein: CAISELAPNEQFF. The V and J genes are TRBV10-3 and TRBJ2-1; D is possibly TRBD2 (5 bases). The CDR3 loop spans 13 amino acids. Germline V gives CDR1 ENHRY, CDR2 SYGVKD. With 3 bases removed from V and 6 bases from J, the gap between germline ends came to 9 bases.

This chain connects TRBV6-1 to TRBJ2-5; D possibly uses TRBD1 or TRBD2 (5 bases each). Germline values: CDR1 MNHNS, CDR2 SASEGT. V dropped 5 bases and J dropped 3 bases, with 28 bases sitting between them. The CDR3 consists of 19 residues. The CDR3 DNA reads TGTGCCAGCAGTAATCCGCGACGACCTTATGGGACGGCGAAAGAGACCCAGTACTTC. Its translation: CASSNPRRPYGTAKETQYF.

This clonotype showed up just once. The V and J genes are TRBV24-1 and TRBJ2-1; tentative D call: TRBD2 (5 bases). CDR1 is KGHDR, CDR2 SFDVKD, per germline. Trimming removed 8 bases at V and 8 bases at J, with 15 bases between. This CDR3 region has 13 residues. This CDR3 reads CATTAPGFDEQFF. CDR3 nucleotide sequence: TGTGCCACCACCGCTCCGGGGTTCGATGAGCAGTTCTTC.

The chain recombines TRBV11-1 with TRBJ2-1; TRBD2 matches 13 bases. V shed 2 bases, J shed 8 bases, and the junction held 12 bases outside the gene matches. Germline V lookup: CDR1 SGHAT, CDR2 FQDESV (reference sequence). The CDR3 has 18 residues. The CDR3 region is CASSLSPQGGLAGDEQFF. The CDR3 DNA reads TGTGCCAGCAGCTTATCCCCTCAGGGAGGACTAGCGGGAGATGAGCAGTTCTTC. Full variable domain (outside the CDR3, taken from reference TRBV11-1 and TRBJ2-1): EAEVAQSPRYKITEKSQAVAFWCDPISGHATLYWYRQILGQGPELLVQFQDESVVDDSQLPKDRFSAERLKGVDSTLKIQPAELGDSAMYLCASSLSPQGGLAGDEQFFGPGTRLTVL.

This clonotype has a handful of counts. V usage is TRBV6-1 and J usage is TRBJ2-5; tentative D call: TRBD1 (5 bases). The ends were cut back, 0 bases at V and 7 bases at J, with 12 bases in the middle. Germline-derived CDR1 and CDR2 are MNHNS and SASEGT. This CDR3 has 14 amino acids. CDR3 nucleotide sequence: TGTGCCAGCAGTGAAGCGGGCAGGGTCCGGACCCAGTACTTC. Residues: CASSEAGRVRTQYF.

This clonotype has more than one count but fewer than ten. The V and J genes are TRBV15 and TRBJ2-7, with D possibly matching TRBD1 (5 bases). V gave up 0 bases and J gave up 4 bases, with 13 bases separating them. The CDR3 runs 15 residues. The germline gives CDR1 LNHNV, CDR2 YYDKDF (reference sequence). This CDR3 is CATSRDRQGRYEQYF. In DNA form, the CDR3 reads TGTGCCACCAGCAGAGATCGCCAGGGCCGATACGAGCAGTACTTC.

This clonotype was detected a few times. The rearrangement joins TRBV6-1 to TRBJ2-1; D not certain. V lost 8 bases and J 2 bases, leaving 16 bases between the germline ends. The CDR3 has 15 amino acids. Germline assignment: CDR1 MNHNS and CDR2 SASEGT. The CDR3 loop is CASDISQEAYNEQFF. The DNA of the CDR3 is TGTGCCAGCGATATCTCCCAAGAGGCCTACAATGAGCAGTTCTTC.

In DNA form, the CDR3 reads TGTGCCAGCAGTTTACGTACCTCCGGGGGCTCAGCACCCTACGAGCAGTACTTC. Translation: CASSLRTSGGSAPYEQYF. The chain links TRBV28 to TRBJ2-7, with D perhaps given as TRBD1 or TRBD2 (6 bases each). This CDR3 is 18 amino acids long. Germline V gene lookup returns CDR1 MDHEN and CDR2 SYDVKM. V lost 2 bases and J lost 2, with 22 bases in between.

The chain combines TRBV7-8 with TRBJ2-7; no firm D call. In germline, CDR1 is SGHVS, CDR2 FQNEAQ. The CDR3 sequence is 16 residues long. Trimming took 5 bases from V and 2 from J, leaving 19 bases between them. CDR3 protein: CASSPFNPGTPYEQYF. Here the CDR3 DNA reads TGTGCCAGCAGCCCCTTCAACCCGGGTACCCCCTACGAGCAGTACTTC.

This sequence joins TRBV5-1 and TRBJ1-2; D possibly corresponds to TRBD1 (5 bases). V dropped 0 bases and J dropped 6 bases, with 15 bases sitting between them. Germline V CDR1 and CDR2: SGHRS, YFSETQ. There are 15 residues in the CDR3. The CDR3 sequence: CASSLGPGGRDGYTF. CDR3 nucleotide sequence: TGCGCCAGCAGCTTGGGGCCCGGGGGTCGAGATGGCTACACCTTC.

This clonotype was found many times. At one end, the junction sequence differs from germline, possibly due to a read error. The J gene is TRBJ2-2, the V gene TRBV5-1; no firm D call. This CDR3 has 13 amino acids. Germline CDR1 SGHRS, CDR2 YFSETQ. The CDR3, as DNA: TGTGCCAGCAGCTTAGAATACACCGGGGAGCTGTTTTTT. Protein: CASSLEYTGELFF.

This clonotype occurred many times. The V call is TRBV12-3 or TRBV12-4, the J call TRBJ2-1, with 9 positions matching TRBD1. V shed 6 bases, J shed 6 bases, and the junction held 12 bases outside the gene matches. The CDR3 has 16 residues. The CDR3 DNA is TGTGCCAGCAGACCCACAGGGGGCAAAATGGGCAATGAGCAGTTCTTC. It translates to CASRPTGGKMGNEQFF.

The chain carries TRBV6-5 and TRBJ2-1, with a tentative D call TRBD2 (6 bases). Trimming pared 4 bases from V and 4 bases from J, leaving 14 bases between. The CDR3 length is 15 residues. Per the germline V gene, CDR1 is MNHEY and CDR2 is SVGAGI. CDR3 amino acids: CASSSLSGVYNEQFF. The CDR3 coding sequence is TGTGCCAGCAGTTCCTTGTCGGGAGTATACAATGAGCAGTTCTTC.

This clonotype showed up just a few times. The chain couples TRBV5-5 to TRBJ2-1; possibly TRBD1 for D (6 bases). V was cut by 6 bases and J by 1 base, with 11 bases left in between. The CDR3 totals 14 residues. Germline V lookup: CDR1 SGHKS, CDR2 YYEKEE (reference sequence). The CDR3 spells CASIRDTSYNEQFF. In nucleotides, the CDR3 is TGTGCCAGCATCAGGGACACGTCCTACAATGAGCAGTTCTTC.

The chain uses TRBV2 and TRBJ2-7; D might be TRBD1 or TRBD2, each matching 6 bases. V was shortened by 7 bases and J by 8 bases, with 21 bases between the two germline ends. The CDR3 length is 14 residues. Germline V gene lookup returns CDR1 SNHLY and CDR2 FYNNEI. The CDR3 region has the DNA TGTGCCAGCAATGAGGGGGGTGGGGTGACGAAGCAGTACTTC. This translates into CASNEGGGVTKQYF. Filled out from reference TRBV2 and TRBJ2-7, the complete variable domain reads EPEVTQTPSHQVTQMGQEVILRCVPISNHLYFYWYRQILGQKVEFLVSFYNNEISEKSEIFDDQFSVERPDGSNFTLKIRSTKLEDSAMYFCASNEGGGVTKQYFGPGTRLTVT.

This clonotype was seen more than once but under ten times. The chain employs TRBV15 and TRBJ1-5; TRBD1 matches at 11 bases. V was clipped by 4 bases and J by 2 bases; unmatched bases: 7. The CDR3 loop spans 17 amino acids. Germline values: CDR1 LNHNV, CDR2 YYDKDF (reference sequence). CDR3 sequence reads: CATSTRTGGTGNQPQHF. The CDR3 DNA sequence: TGTGCCACCAGCACCCGGACAGGGGGCACGGGCAATCAGCCCCAGCATTTT.

The rearrangement uses TRBV28 and TRBJ2-5, with 8 bases fitting TRBD1. V was pared by 5 bases and J by 7 bases, with 12 bases of the junction left unmatched. This CDR3 has 15 amino acids. Germline V gene lookup returns CDR1 MDHEN and CDR2 SYDVKM. The CDR3 here is CASSRHFQGAGTQYF. The CDR3 DNA reads as TGTGCCAGCAGTAGACATTTCCAGGGGGCCGGGACCCAGTACTTC.

CDR3 coding DNA: TGTGCCAGCAGCAAACAGGGATGGCCTGAAGCTTTCTTT. Amino acids: CASSKQGWPEAFF. The chain employs TRBV7-8 and TRBJ1-1; tentative D call: TRBD1 (6 bases). Germline V lookup: CDR1 SGHVS, CDR2 FQNEAQ. CDR3 length: 13 residues. V lost 5 bases, J lost 6 bases, and 13 bases lay in between.